This TCR beta chain came from a study of blood T cells in healthy people across ages. General study points: Estimated diversity, derived from one million T cells, was regarded as an underestimate. CMV infection status of these donors was not known.

Through a sample-barcoded 5' primer and a J-beta primer mix, a second PCR was run for roughly 6 to 11 cycles. TCRdb reanalysed the 5' RACE reads using MiXCR and keeps one entry per CDR3 protein. The data contain about 1.8 million distinct CDR3 sequences, about 50% of them singletons. Of note for this clonotype: Its antigen is not known.

V dropped 3 bases and J dropped 0 bases, with 11 bases sitting between them. The CDR3 has 15 residues. Per germline, CDR1 SGHTA and CDR2 FQGNSA. This receptor was identified in a woman in her forties in good health. The V and J genes are TRBV7-2 and TRBJ1-1, with a weak D call TRBD1 (6 bases). The sample comprised blood. CDR3 region: CASSFRTVLNTEAFF. In DNA form, the CDR3 reads TGTGCCAGCAGCTTTAGGACAGTTTTGAACACTGAAGCTTTCTTT.